A single sample gave rise to the 14 T cell receptor beta chains below, sequenced in a study of CD8 T cells in ankylosing spondylitis. A single record per CDR3 protein comes from TCRdb applying MiXCR to the 5' RACE reads. The data show approximately 250,000 distinct CDR3 sequences, with roughly a third seen just once and approximately 4.6% held by the top ten. Sequencing input: blood, either unsorted or a sorted T cell fraction (not recorded which). The origin of the receptors is a male donor with ankylosing spondylitis or in good health (not recorded which).

J is TRBJ2-1 and V is TRBV6-1, with 14 bases fitting TRBD2. This CDR3 region has 15 residues. CDR1 and CDR2 from the germline V gene are MNHNS and SASEGT. Unmatched junction bases numbered 6, after V lost 6 bases and J lost 8 bases. CDR3 region: CASSSGLAGVDEQFF. The CDR3 DNA follows: TGTGCCAGCAGCTCGGGACTAGCGGGGGTGGATGAGCAGTTCTTC.

The chain is built from TRBV5-1 and TRBJ1-4; perhaps TRBD1 as D (5 bases). This CDR3 region has 13 residues. From germline, CDR1 is SGHRS and CDR2 YFSETQ. Trimming removed 0 bases from V and 6 bases from J, with 6 bases in between. The CDR3 is CASSLGGDEKLFF. The CDR3, as DNA: TGCGCCAGCAGCTTGGGGGGGGATGAAAAACTGTTTTTT.

The V and J genes are TRBV29-1 and TRBJ1-1; 7 positions agree with TRBD1. Trimming removed 7 bases from V and 5 bases from J; junction bases left unmatched: 7. Germline-derived CDR1 and CDR2 are SQVTM and ANQGSEA. The CDR3 is made up of 12 amino acids. CDR3 bases: TGCAGCGCCTCACCAGGGGGGACTGAAGCTTTCTTT. Its translation is CSASPGGTEAFF.

This clonotype was detected only a few times. The chain has TRBV20-1 and TRBJ2-7, with 8 bases aligning to TRBD1. J was trimmed by 6 bases and V by 1 base; bases with no gene match: 20. Germline V gene lookup returns CDR1 DFQATT and CDR2 SNEGSKA (reference sequence). The CDR3 consists of 18 residues. CDR3 sequence reads: CSARGDLGDRSQMGEQYF. The CDR3 DNA sequence: TGCAGTGCTAGAGGCGACCTAGGGGACAGGTCCCAGATGGGCGAGCAGTACTTC.

This clonotype has more than one count but fewer than ten. The chain has TRBV20-1 and TRBJ2-1; D gene uncertain. V was trimmed by 6 bases and J by 0 bases, leaving 12 bases between them. The germline V gene encodes CDR1 DFQATT and CDR2 SNEGSKA (reference sequence). The CDR3 is 14 residues long. As DNA, the CDR3 is TGCAGTGCCAAGACCGGCCGCTCCTACAATGAGCAGTTCTTC. Its protein is CSAKTGRSYNEQFF.

This clonotype was counted between two and nine times. The chain has TRBV21-1 and TRBJ1-1. TRBV21-1 is shown as a pseudogene. The CDR3 is 18 residues long. The CDR3 sequence is CASSKAPCGGRSGTEAFF. The DNA of the CDR3 is TGTGCCAGCAGCAAAGCTCCCTGCGGCGGCAGGTCGGGGACTGAAGCTTTCTTT.

The rearrangement joins TRBV11-2 to TRBJ2-3; 8 bases are a match to TRBD2. The trim removed 0 bases at V and 2 bases at J, leaving 7 bases unmatched. Looked up from germline, CDR1 is SGHAT and CDR2 is FQNNGV. This CDR3 is 17 amino acids long. In nucleotides, the CDR3 is TGTGCCAGCAGCTTAGATCGGCTAGCGGGCCTCACAGATACGCAGTATTTT. This translates into CASSLDRLAGLTDTQYF.

In its sample, this clonotype was seen a few times. The rearrangement joins TRBV29-1 to TRBJ2-7, with 9 bases matching TRBD1. CDR1 and CDR2 (germline): SQVTM, ANQGSEA. With 1 base clipped from V and 0 bases from J, the junction kept 4 bases outside the gene matches. The CDR3 is 15 residues long. CDR3 sequence reads: CSVEATGGISYEQYF. The DNA of the CDR3 is TGCAGCGTTGAAGCGACAGGGGGTATCTCCTACGAGCAGTACTTC.

The chain employs TRBV12-3 or TRBV12-4 and TRBJ2-7; possible D gene TRBD2, 6 bases. There are 13 residues in the CDR3. Trimming took off 5 bases at V and 5 bases at J, with 13 bases between the two ends. In DNA, the CDR3 is TGTGCCAGCAGTCCGGCGGGGAACGACGAGCAGTACTTC. This sequence encodes CASSPAGNDEQYF.

The chain combines TRBV20-1 with TRBJ2-1; 11 bases align to TRBD1. V was pared by 6 bases and J by 8 bases, with 9 bases of the junction left unmatched. CDR3 length equals 14 residues. Germline V CDR1 and CDR2: DFQATT, SNEGSKA (reference sequence). In DNA, the CDR3 is TGCAGTGCCGCGGACAGGGGGCGTTCCTATGAGCAGTTCTTC. It encodes CSAADRGRSYEQFF.

This clonotype was detected a few times. V usage is TRBV20-1 and J usage is TRBJ2-1; the D gene is possibly TRBD1 (6 bases). The CDR3 contains 16 residues. Looked up from germline, CDR1 is DFQATT and CDR2 is SNEGSKA (reference sequence). Trimming took off 0 bases at V and 8 bases at J, with 20 bases between the two ends. CDR3 nucleotides: TGCAGTGCTAGAGACCCACAAGTGACAGGTGGCCATGAGCAGTTCTTC. It is translated as CSARDPQVTGGHEQFF.

V is TRBV5-6 and J is TRBJ2-7; D is undetermined. This CDR3 comprises 14 residues. CDR1 is SGHDT and CDR2 is YYEEEE in the germline V gene. The germline V and J ends were trimmed by 4 bases and 0 bases, with 11 bases remaining between them. The DNA for the CDR3 is TGTGCCAGCAGCCGCCCCGGAGCCTCCTACGAGCAGTACTTC. This encodes CASSRPGASYEQYF.

This clonotype was counted between two and nine times. The chain couples TRBV20-1 to TRBJ2-2; a possible D gene is TRBD1 (6 bases). Trimming cost V 0 bases and J 4 bases, with 18 bases left between them. The CDR3 extends over 17 amino acids. CDR1 and CDR2 from the germline V gene are DFQATT and SNEGSKA (reference sequence). The CDR3 spells CSARDNRDLRSTGELFF. The CDR3 DNA reads TGCAGTGCTAGAGATAACAGGGATCTACGGTCCACCGGGGAGCTGTTTTTT.

This clonotype was picked up a small number of times. The rearrangement uses TRBV29-1 and TRBJ2-7, with D possibly TRBD2 on 6 matching bases. The CDR3 consists of 13 residues. Germline V gene sequence: CDR1 SQVTM, CDR2 ANQGSEA. V shed 7 bases and J shed 3 bases, with 16 bases lying between them. The CDR3 DNA reads as TGCAGCGCCGTTGGGCAGGGAGGCTACGAGCAGTACTTC. Amino acid sequence: CSAVGQGGYEQYF.